The 19 T cell receptor beta chains given below trace back to one sample, sequenced in a study of blood T cell repertoires in COVID-19. The data were produced by immunoSEQ multiplex PCR, yet TCRdb's version contains in-frame clones alone and is incomplete. The table has over 75,000 clones, around 86% seen once. The sequenced material came from peripheral blood. The receptor source for this set is a human donor in a cohort sampled during active COVID-19.

In this sample, this clone turned up once. The V gene is TRBV11-2, the J gene TRBJ1-2; D unclear. Looked up from germline, CDR1 is SGHAT and CDR2 is FQNNGV. The CDR3 sequence is 14 residues long. The germline V and J ends were trimmed by 1 base and 5 bases, with 11 bases remaining between them. The CDR3 bases are TGTGCCAGCAGCTTAGGTCGGGGAGGGTATGGCTACACCTTC. Its protein product is CASSLGRGGYGYTF. The complete variable domain, with remaining parts taken from reference TRBV11-2 and TRBJ1-2, reads EAGVAQSPRYKIIEKRQSVAFWCNPISGHATLYWYQQILGQGPKLLIQFQNNGVVDDSQLPKDRFSAERLKGVDSTLKIQPAKLEDSAVYLCASSLGRGGYGYTFGSGTRLTVV.

The chain carries TRBV12-3 or TRBV12-4 and TRBJ2-2; D is unclear. The CDR3 has 13 residues. The V end lost 6 bases, the J end lost 6 bases, and 11 bases lay between the germline ends. The CDR3 nucleotides are TGTGCCAGCAGATACCAGTTATCCGGGGAGCTGTTTTTT. Its translation is CASRYQLSGELFF.

The chain has TRBV6-4 and TRBJ2-3; TRBD2 matches 8 bases. Trimming at V came to 8 bases and at J to 2 bases, leaving 12 bases not matched to a gene. The CDR3 runs 16 residues. Germline assignment: CDR1 MRHNA and CDR2 SNTAGT. The CDR3 nucleotides read TGTGCCAGCCCCCCCCTCAGGCGGGGGGACACAGATACGCAGTATTTT. Translated: CASPPLRRGDTDTQYF.

The V gene is TRBV2, the J gene TRBJ2-7; 7 nucleotides agree with TRBD1. Germline V gene lookup returns CDR1 SNHLY and CDR2 FYNNEI. There are 13 residues in the CDR3. With 6 bases clipped from V and 3 bases from J, the junction kept 5 bases outside the gene matches. In DNA, the CDR3 is TGTGCCAGCAGCGGACAGGCTGGCTACGAGCAGTACTTC. This sequence encodes CASSGQAGYEQYF. The full variable domain, its missing parts supplied by reference TRBV2 and TRBJ2-7, is EPEVTQTPSHQVTQMGQEVILRCVPISNHLYFYWYRQILGQKVEFLVSFYNNEISEKSEIFDDQFSVERPDGSNFTLKIRSTKLEDSAMYFCASSGQAGYEQYFGPGTRLTVT.

V and J are TRBV28 and TRBJ2-1; 11 bases are a match to TRBD1. CDR1 and CDR2 (germline): MDHEN, SYDVKM. The V and J ends lost 5 bases and 6 bases, in that order; junction bases with no gene match: 12. CDR3 length: 17 amino acids. This chain's CDR3 is CASSETLGQGGFNEQFF. CDR3 sequence (DNA): TGTGCCAGCAGTGAAACACTGGGACAGGGGGGGTTCAATGAGCAGTTCTTC. Filled out from reference TRBV28 and TRBJ2-1, the complete variable domain reads DVKVTQSSRYLVKRTGEKVFLECVQDMDHENMFWYRQDPGLGLRLIYFSYDVKMKEKGDIPEGYSVSREKKERFSLILESASTNQTSMYLCASSETLGQGGFNEQFFGPGTRLTVL.

The chain links TRBV10-3 to TRBJ1-2, with D unresolved. The germline V gene encodes CDR1 ENHRY and CDR2 SYGVKD. CDR3 length: 13 amino acids. Trimming cost V 6 bases and J 8 bases, with 16 bases left between them. Written as DNA, the CDR3 is TGTGCCATCAGCGATTCGAGGGAAGAAGGCTACACCTTC. Its translation is CAISDSREEGYTF.

The chain links TRBV5-6 to TRBJ1-3, with D unclear. The V end lost 0 bases, the J end lost 0 bases, and 10 bases lay between the germline ends. The germline V gene encodes CDR1 SGHDT and CDR2 YYEEEE. The CDR3 consists of 16 residues. The CDR3 is CASSLAYSYSGNTIYF. CDR3 nucleotides: TGTGCCAGCAGCTTGGCCTACAGCTACTCTGGAAACACCATATATTTT.

The chain combines TRBV7-6 with TRBJ2-4; D perhaps matches TRBD2 (7 bases). The germline V gene has CDR1 SGHVS and CDR2 FNYEAQ. V gave up 6 bases and J gave up 8 bases, with 20 bases separating them. CDR3 length: 15 amino acids. The CDR3 DNA sequence: TGTGCCAGCAGTGCCGGGGGGCAGCCAAGGGACATTCAGTACTTC. Translating it yields CASSAGGQPRDIQYF.

The chain has TRBV11-2 and TRBJ1-4; D is possibly TRBD1 (5 bases). Germline V CDR1 and CDR2: SGHAT, FQNNGV. The CDR3 runs to 14 residues. Trimming removed 1 base from V and 8 bases from J, with 11 bases in between. The CDR3 here is CASSLGGGGEKLFF. CDR3 DNA: TGTGCCAGCAGCTTAGGCGGTGGGGGGGAAAAACTGTTTTTT.

Only a few counts were recorded for this clone. The chain uses TRBV6-2 or TRBV6-3 and TRBJ2-5, with D unresolved. The V and J ends lost 4 bases and 2 bases respectively, with 5 bases between them. CDR3 length: 12 residues. Germline assignment: CDR1 MNHEY and CDR2 SVGEGT. CDR3 DNA sequence: TGTGCCAGCAGTTTTCTTCAAGAGACCCAGTACTTC. It translates to CASSFLQETQYF.

The rearrangement joins TRBV28 to TRBJ1-5, with D tentatively TRBD1 (5 bases). With 4 bases removed from V and 1 base from J, the gap between germline ends came to 14 bases. CDR1 is MDHEN, CDR2 SYDVKM, per germline. This CDR3 comprises 16 residues. The CDR3 DNA reads TGTGCCAGCAGTTATTTATCCCGGGGGAGCAATCAGCCCCAGCATTTT. Its translation is CASSYLSRGSNQPQHF.

The chain couples TRBV27 to TRBJ2-7, with 8 bases that match TRBD2. The junction had 14 bases not matched to a gene; V was cut back by 2 bases and J by 5 bases. Germline V gives CDR1 MNHEY, CDR2 SMNVEV (reference sequence). CDR3 length equals 17 residues. CDR3 nucleotides: TGTGCCAGCAGTTTACCCCCTGAGAGCGGGAGACGCAACGAGCAGTACTTC. It codes for CASSLPPESGRRNEQYF.

V is TRBV13 and J is TRBJ2-7, with TRBD1 matching 11 bases. Germline lookup yields CDR1 PRHDT and CDR2 FYEKMQ (reference sequence). V gave up 5 bases and J gave up 4 bases; unmatched junction bases: 10. This CDR3 has 16 amino acids. CDR3 region: CASSPRTGGSGYEQYF. CDR3 DNA: TGTGCCAGCAGCCCTCGGACAGGGGGCAGTGGGTACGAGCAGTACTTC.

This chain uses TRBV5-4 with TRBJ2-7; D is undetermined. The length of the CDR3 is 13 residues. V dropped 10 bases and J dropped 1 base, with 15 bases sitting between them. Germline CDR1 is SGHNT and CDR2 is YYREEE (reference sequence). DNA for the CDR3: TGTGCCGGCTCTGGTGGGCCATCCTACGAGCAGTACTTC. This gives the protein CAGSGGPSYEQYF.

V and J are TRBV19 and TRBJ1-1; 10 positions match TRBD1. The germline V gene encodes CDR1 LNHDA and CDR2 SQIVND (reference sequence). CDR3 size: 17 residues. V gave up 6 bases and J gave up 4 bases; unmatched junction bases: 14. CDR3: CASRPAGTGALGTEAFF. The CDR3 DNA is TGTGCCAGTAGGCCTGCCGGGACAGGGGCGCTGGGCACTGAAGCTTTCTTT.

The chain employs TRBV14 and TRBJ2-3; possibly TRBD1 for D (6 bases). The CDR3 spans 14 residues. The V and J ends lost 1 base and 8 bases respectively, with 13 bases between them. The germline V gene encodes CDR1 SGHDN and CDR2 FVKESK. The CDR3 reads CASSQGGVRGTQYF. The CDR3 bases are TGTGCCAGCAGCCAAGGCGGAGTCAGGGGTACGCAGTATTTT.

The CDR3 nucleotides are TGTGCCAGCAGCCCCCGGACTAGCGGGGGCGAGGGAGATACGCAGTATTTT. It translates to CASSPRTSGGEGDTQYF. The V call is TRBV11-3, the J call TRBJ2-3; 13 nucleotides line up with TRBD2. Trimming removed 5 bases from V and 5 bases from J; junction bases left unmatched: 10. Germline loops: CDR1 SGHNT, CDR2 YENEEA. This CDR3 is built from 17 residues.

This chain joins TRBV27 and TRBJ2-5; D may be TRBD2 (5 bases). Trimming pared 4 bases from V and 2 bases from J, leaving 11 bases between. CDR1 is MNHEY and CDR2 is SMNVEV in the germline V gene (reference sequence). This CDR3 comprises 14 residues. DNA for the CDR3: TGTGCCAGCAGTTCCCGAGGGCCTCAAGAGACCCAGTACTTC. Translating gives CASSSRGPQETQYF.

This clone was recorded once. This rearrangement joins TRBV9 to TRBJ2-2; 11 bases match TRBD2. V dropped 4 bases and J dropped 5; count of bases not matched to a gene: 13. The CDR3 consists of 18 residues. Germline CDR1 reads SGDLS; CDR2 reads YYNGEE. The CDR3 nucleotides read TGTGCCAGCAGCACCCGTCGTAGCGGGGGGGCGGGAACCGGGGAGCTGTTTTTT. It encodes CASSTRRSGGAGTGELFF.